Below, 15 T cell receptor beta chains from the same sample are listed, as sequenced in a study of cytomegalovirus exposure and HLA in healthy donors (dated by TCRdb to 2015 to 2018). The method was the immunoSEQ multiplex PCR assay. The multiplex PCR relied on a mix of 60 forward primers for TCR Vbeta segments and 13 reverse primers for TCR Jbeta segments. Imported from immuneACCESS, the table was reduced by TCRdb to in-frame sequences with V and J called. These copies leave out some clones; in studies compared against another copy, an unresolved V gene accounts for under half, and the cause of the remainder is not known. This sample holds some 130,000 clones; 80% were observed only once. The ten top clones hold around 2.2% of the sample. The specimen was PBMCs. Receptors were obtained from a man under 40 in good health and CMV-seronegative.

The chain links TRBV7-2 to TRBJ2-1; maybe TRBD2 (6 bases). This CDR3 has 16 amino acids. Trimming shortened V by 5 bases and J by 0 bases, and 14 bases separated the two germline ends. CDR1 SGHTA and CDR2 FQGNSA come from the germline V gene. CDR3 nucleotides: TGTGCCAGCAGCCCTAATCTAGCGCTCTCCTACAATGAGCAGTTCTTC. Translated: CASSPNLALSYNEQFF.

This clone was detected only once. The V gene is TRBV7-9, the J gene TRBJ2-5; 7 bases agree with TRBD1. The junction had 5 bases not matched to a gene; V was cut back by 2 bases and J by 2 bases. The CDR3 runs 15 residues. The germline gives CDR1 SEHNR, CDR2 FQNEAQ (reference sequence). CDR3 protein: CASSLRSGGQETQYF. CDR3 DNA sequence: TGTGCCAGCAGCTTACGTTCAGGGGGTCAAGAGACCCAGTACTTC.

CDR3 nucleotide sequence: TGTGCCAGCAGCTCCCGGGGACTAGCGGGAGAGACCCAGTACTTC. Protein: CASSSRGLAGETQYF. The chain recombines TRBV7-8 with TRBJ2-5; TRBD2 agrees at 12 bases. Germline-derived CDR1 and CDR2 are SGHVS and FQNEAQ. Unmatched junction bases numbered 4, after V lost 4 bases and J lost 4 bases. CDR3 length equals 15 residues. The whole variable domain, remainder taken from reference TRBV7-8 and TRBJ2-5, is GAGVSQSPRYKVAKRGQDVALRCDPISGHVSLFWYQQALGQGPEFLTYFQNEAQLDKSGLPSDRFFAERPEGSVSTLKIQRTQQEDSAVYLCASSSRGLAGETQYFGPGTRLLVL.

The V gene is TRBV28, the J gene TRBJ2-7, with TRBD2 as a possible D gene (7 bases). V gave up 1 base and J gave up 4 bases, with 14 bases separating them. The CDR3 length is 15 residues. Germline V gives CDR1 MDHEN, CDR2 SYDVKM. The CDR3 nucleotides are TGTGCCAGCAGTTTATTTGGGGGGGCTGTGTACGAGCAGTACTTC. This translates into CASSLFGGAVYEQYF.

The chain carries TRBV18 and TRBJ2-1, with TRBD2 as a possible D gene (6 bases). The germline CDR1 and CDR2 sequences are KGHSH and LQKENI. The V gene lost 4 bases and the J gene lost 6 bases, with 16 bases spanning the gap. There are 15 residues in the CDR3. The CDR3 reads CASSQSAGSGNEQFF. The DNA of the CDR3 is TGTGCCAGCTCACAATCGGCGGGGAGTGGCAATGAGCAGTTCTTC.

The chain recombines TRBV11-3 with TRBJ1-3; 9 bases match TRBD1. CDR3 length: 15 residues. The junction had 6 bases not matched to a gene; V was cut back by 5 bases and J by 4 bases. Germline CDR1 SGHNT, CDR2 YENEEA. This CDR3 is CASSPGQGEGNTIYF. CDR3 DNA: TGTGCCAGCAGCCCGGGACAGGGCGAAGGAAACACCATATATTTT.

The chain carries TRBV6-5 and TRBJ2-1; D may be TRBD1 (6 bases). V was trimmed by 8 bases and J by 5 bases, leaving 13 bases between them. Germline assignment: CDR1 MNHEY and CDR2 SVGAGI. The CDR3 is 13 residues long. The CDR3 loop is CASHTDRHNEQFF. Written as DNA, the CDR3 is TGTGCCAGCCATACCGACAGGCACAATGAGCAGTTCTTC.

This clone was seen only a few times. V is TRBV2 and J is TRBJ1-1; D is unclear. V was pared by 3 bases and J by 1 base, with 9 bases between. The germline V gene has CDR1 SNHLY and CDR2 FYNNEI. CDR3 size: 14 residues. The CDR3 sequence is CASSDSRSNTEAFF. The CDR3 nucleotides read TGTGCCAGCAGTGATAGCAGATCGAACACTGAAGCTTTCTTT.

CDR3 loop: CASSVAGGNSYNEQFF. The CDR3 region has the DNA TGCGCCAGCAGCGTGGCGGGAGGGAACTCCTACAATGAGCAGTTCTTC. The chain is built from TRBV5-1 and TRBJ2-1; TRBD2 aligns across 9 bases. The ends lost 4 bases at V and 0 bases at J; junction bases unmatched: 5. This CDR3 has 16 residues. Germline V gives CDR1 SGHRS, CDR2 YFSETQ.

This clone has more than one count but fewer than ten. The chain links TRBV4-1 to TRBJ1-3; TRBD1 agrees at 7 bases. With V trimmed by 2 bases and J by 3 bases, 7 bases remained unmatched. The CDR3 runs to 16 residues. From germline, CDR1 is MGHRA and CDR2 YSYEKL. The DNA for the CDR3 is TGCGCCAGCAGCCAATTGTTTAGGGGGCTTGGAAACACCATATATTTT. The encoded protein is CASSQLFRGLGNTIYF.

The chain couples TRBV29-1 to TRBJ2-3, with 9 bases aligning to TRBD2. V trimming: 8 bases; J trimming: 3 bases; junction bases outside the gene matches: 6. Germline V gives CDR1 SQVTM, CDR2 ANQGSEA. This CDR3 is 13 amino acids long. CDR3 amino acids: CSIAGERTDTQYF. For the CDR3, the DNA is TGCAGCATAGCGGGAGAGAGAACAGATACGCAGTATTTT.

The gene calls are TRBV7-8 and TRBJ2-3; TRBD2 is a possible D gene (5 bases). The V and J ends lost 5 bases and 4 bases respectively, with 13 bases between them. The CDR3 spans 14 residues. The germline V gene encodes CDR1 SGHVS and CDR2 FQNEAQ. The CDR3, as DNA: TGTGCCAGCAGCCCCCCGGGAAGCGCAGATACGCAGTATTTT. As protein: CASSPPGSADTQYF.

The chain recombines TRBV11-2 with TRBJ1-3; the match to TRBD1 covers 7 bases. Per germline, CDR1 SGHAT and CDR2 FQNNGV. The CDR3 has 19 residues. Unmatched junction bases numbered 14, after V lost 3 bases and J lost 0 bases. The CDR3 sequence: CASSLTGISSFTSGNTIYF. CDR3 nucleotide sequence: TGTGCCAGCAGCTTGACAGGGATTTCCTCCTTCACCTCTGGAAACACCATATATTTT.

The sample holds one count of this clone. The chain employs TRBV11-3 and TRBJ1-1; TRBD1 might be the D (5 bases). Germline V gene data show CDR1 as SGHNT and CDR2 as YENEEA. The ends were cut back, 8 bases at V and 6 bases at J, with 16 bases in the middle. The length of the CDR3 is 13 residues. The CDR3, as DNA: TGTGCCAGCCGCAAAGGAGGGACGGCTGAAGCTTTCTTT. Its protein is CASRKGGTAEAFF.

A note on this clone: One end of the junction is discordant with germline, which a read error may explain. The chain couples TRBV7-9 to TRBJ1-1; 9 bases match TRBD1. Germline V gene data show CDR1 as SEHNR and CDR2 as FQNEAQ (reference sequence). The CDR3 is 14 residues long. CDR3 loop: CSSSEPGQGTEAFF. Written as DNA, the CDR3 is TGTTCCAGCAGCGAGCCGGGACAGGGAACTGAAGCTTTCTTT. Full variable domain (rest looked up from reference TRBV7-9 and TRBJ1-1): DTGVSQNPRHKITKRGQNVTFRCDPISEHNRLYWYRQTLGQGPEFLTYFQNEAQLEKSRLLSDRFSAERPKGSFSTLEIQRTEQGDSAMYLCSSSEPGQGTEAFFGQGTRLTVV.